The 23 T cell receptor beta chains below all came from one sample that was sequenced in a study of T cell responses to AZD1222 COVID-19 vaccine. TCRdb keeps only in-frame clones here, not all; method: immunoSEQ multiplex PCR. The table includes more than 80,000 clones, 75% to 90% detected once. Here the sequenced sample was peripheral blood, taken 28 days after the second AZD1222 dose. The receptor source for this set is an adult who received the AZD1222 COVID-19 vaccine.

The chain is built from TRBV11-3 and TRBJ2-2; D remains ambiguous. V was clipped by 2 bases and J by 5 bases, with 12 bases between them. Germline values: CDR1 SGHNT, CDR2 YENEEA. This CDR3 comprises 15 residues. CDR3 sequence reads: CASSLSRAVTGELFF. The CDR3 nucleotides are TGTGCCAGCAGCTTAAGTCGGGCAGTGACCGGGGAGCTGTTTTTT.

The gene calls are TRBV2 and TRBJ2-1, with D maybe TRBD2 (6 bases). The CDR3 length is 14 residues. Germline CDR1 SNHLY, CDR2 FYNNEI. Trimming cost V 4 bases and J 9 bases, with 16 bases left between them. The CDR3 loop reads CASSVEVGAGEQFF. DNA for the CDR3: TGTGCCAGCAGTGTAGAGGTTGGAGCGGGTGAGCAGTTCTTC.

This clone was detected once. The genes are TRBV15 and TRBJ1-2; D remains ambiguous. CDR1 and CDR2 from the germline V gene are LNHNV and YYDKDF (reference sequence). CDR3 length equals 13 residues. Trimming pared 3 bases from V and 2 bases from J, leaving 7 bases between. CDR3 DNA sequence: TGTGCCACCAGCAGCGGAGTCAACTATGGCTACACCTTC. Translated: CATSSGVNYGYTF. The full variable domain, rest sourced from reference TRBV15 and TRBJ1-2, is DAMVIQNPRYQVTQFGKPVTLSCSQTLNHNVMYWYQQKSSQAPKLLFHYYDKDFNNEADTPDNFQSRRPNTSFCFLDIRSPGLGDTAMYLCATSSGVNYGYTFGSGTRLTVV.

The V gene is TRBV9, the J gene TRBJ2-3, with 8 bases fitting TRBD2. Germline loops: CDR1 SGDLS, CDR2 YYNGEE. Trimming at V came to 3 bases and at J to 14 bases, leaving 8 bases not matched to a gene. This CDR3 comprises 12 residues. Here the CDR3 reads CASSGGQRERYF. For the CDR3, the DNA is TGTGCCAGCAGCGGGGGGCAGCGGGAGAGGTATTTT.

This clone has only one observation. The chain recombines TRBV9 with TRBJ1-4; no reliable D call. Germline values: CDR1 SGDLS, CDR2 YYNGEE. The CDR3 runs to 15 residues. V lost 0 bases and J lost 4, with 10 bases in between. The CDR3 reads CASSVALGYNEKLFF. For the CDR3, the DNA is TGTGCCAGCAGCGTAGCTTTAGGATATAATGAAAAACTGTTTTTT.

This CDR3 reads CASSQGRMLTQYF. Here the CDR3 DNA reads TGTGCCAGCAGCCAAGGTCGAATGCTGACCCAGTACTTC. The chain recombines TRBV14 with TRBJ2-5; no clear D gene. V shed 1 base and J shed 7 bases, with 10 bases lying between them. The CDR3 totals 13 residues. Germline CDR1 reads SGHDN; CDR2 reads FVKESK.

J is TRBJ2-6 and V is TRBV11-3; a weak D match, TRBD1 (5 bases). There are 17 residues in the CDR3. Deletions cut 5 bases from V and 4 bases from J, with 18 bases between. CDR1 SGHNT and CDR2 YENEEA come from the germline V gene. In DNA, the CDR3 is TGTGCCAGCAGCCCCTTACAGGCCGGGCTCGGGGCCAACGTCCTGACTTTC. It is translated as CASSPLQAGLGANVLTF.

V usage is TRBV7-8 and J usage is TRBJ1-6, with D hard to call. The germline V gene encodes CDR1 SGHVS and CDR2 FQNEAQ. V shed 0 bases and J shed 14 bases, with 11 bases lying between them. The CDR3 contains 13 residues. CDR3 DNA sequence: TGTGCCAGCAGCTTAGCTCGGGATGGGGCCCTCCACTTT. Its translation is CASSLARDGALHF.

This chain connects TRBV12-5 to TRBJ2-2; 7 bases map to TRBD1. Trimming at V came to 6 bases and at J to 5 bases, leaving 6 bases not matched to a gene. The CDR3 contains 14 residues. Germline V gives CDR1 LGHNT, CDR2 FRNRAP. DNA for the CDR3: TGTGCTAGTGGGAGGGACAGACGAACCGGGGAGCTGTTTTTT. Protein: CASGRDRRTGELFF. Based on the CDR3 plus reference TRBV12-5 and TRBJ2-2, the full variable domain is DARVTQTPRHKVTEMGQEVTMRCQPILGHNTVFWYRQTMMQGLELLAYFRNRAPLDDSGMPKDRFSAEMPDATLATLKIQPSEPRDSAVYFCASGRDRRTGELFFGEGSRLTVL.

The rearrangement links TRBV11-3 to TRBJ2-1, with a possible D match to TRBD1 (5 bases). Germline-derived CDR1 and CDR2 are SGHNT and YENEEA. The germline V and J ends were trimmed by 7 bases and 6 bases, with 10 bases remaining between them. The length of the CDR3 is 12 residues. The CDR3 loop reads CASTKGVNEQFF. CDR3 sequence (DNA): TGTGCCAGCACAAAAGGGGTCAATGAGCAGTTCTTC. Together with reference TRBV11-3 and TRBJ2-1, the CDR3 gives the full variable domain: EAGVVQSPRYKIIEKKQPVAFWCNPISGHNTLYWYLQNLGQGPELLIRYENEEAVDDSQLPKDRFSAERLKGVDSTLKIQPAELGDSAVYLCASTKGVNEQFFGPGTRLTVL.

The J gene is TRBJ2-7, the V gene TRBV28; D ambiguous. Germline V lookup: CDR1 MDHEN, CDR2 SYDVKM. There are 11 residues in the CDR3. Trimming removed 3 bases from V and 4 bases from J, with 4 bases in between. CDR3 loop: CASSFRYEQYF. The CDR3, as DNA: TGTGCCAGCAGTTTCAGATACGAGCAGTACTTC. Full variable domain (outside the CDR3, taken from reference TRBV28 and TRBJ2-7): DVKVTQSSRYLVKRTGEKVFLECVQDMDHENMFWYRQDPGLGLRLIYFSYDVKMKEKGDIPEGYSVSREKKERFSLILESASTNQTSMYLCASSFRYEQYFGPGTRLTVT.

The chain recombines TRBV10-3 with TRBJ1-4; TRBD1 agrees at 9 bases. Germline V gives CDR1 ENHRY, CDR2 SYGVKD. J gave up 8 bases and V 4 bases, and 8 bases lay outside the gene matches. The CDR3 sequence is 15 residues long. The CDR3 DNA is TGTGCCATCAGTGGAGCACAGGGGGCGCGGGAAAAACTGTTTTTT. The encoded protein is CAISGAQGAREKLFF.

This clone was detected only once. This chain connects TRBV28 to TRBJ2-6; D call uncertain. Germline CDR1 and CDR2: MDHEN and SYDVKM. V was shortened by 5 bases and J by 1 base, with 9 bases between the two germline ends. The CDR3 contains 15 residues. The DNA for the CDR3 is TGTGCCAGCAGTCCAACCCTTTCTGGGGCCAACGTCCTGACTTTC. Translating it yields CASSPTLSGANVLTF.

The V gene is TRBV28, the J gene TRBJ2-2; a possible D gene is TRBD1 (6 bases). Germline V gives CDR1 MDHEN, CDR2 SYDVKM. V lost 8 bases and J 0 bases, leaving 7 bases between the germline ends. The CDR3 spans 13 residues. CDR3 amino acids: CASGGPNTGELFF. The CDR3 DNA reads TGTGCCAGCGGGGGCCCGAACACCGGGGAGCTGTTTTTT.

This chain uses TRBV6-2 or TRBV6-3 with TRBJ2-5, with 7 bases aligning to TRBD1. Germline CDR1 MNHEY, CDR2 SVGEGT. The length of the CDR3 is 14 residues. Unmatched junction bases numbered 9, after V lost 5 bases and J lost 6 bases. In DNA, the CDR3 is TGTGCCAGCAGTGATCGACAGGGTTCGCAGACCCAGTACTTC. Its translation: CASSDRQGSQTQYF.

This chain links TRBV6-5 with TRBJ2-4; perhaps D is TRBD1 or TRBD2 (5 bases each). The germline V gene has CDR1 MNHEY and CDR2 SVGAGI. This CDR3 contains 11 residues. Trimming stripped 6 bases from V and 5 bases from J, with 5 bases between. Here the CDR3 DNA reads TGTGCCAGCAGGGGGGAAAACATTCAGTACTTC. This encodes CASRGENIQYF.

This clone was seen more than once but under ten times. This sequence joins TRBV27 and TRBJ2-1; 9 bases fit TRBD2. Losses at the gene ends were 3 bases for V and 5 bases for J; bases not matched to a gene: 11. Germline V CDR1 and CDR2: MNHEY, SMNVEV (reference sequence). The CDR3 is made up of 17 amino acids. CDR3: CASSFQGSGRVNNEQFF. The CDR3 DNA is TGTGCCAGCAGTTTTCAAGGTAGCGGGAGAGTCAACAATGAGCAGTTCTTC.

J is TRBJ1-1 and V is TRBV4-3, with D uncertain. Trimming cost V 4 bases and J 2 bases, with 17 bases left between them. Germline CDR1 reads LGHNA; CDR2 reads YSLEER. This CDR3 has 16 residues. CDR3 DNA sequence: TGCGCCAGCAGCCCCTCGCTTGATATCATCAACACTGAAGCTTTCTTT. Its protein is CASSPSLDIINTEAFF.

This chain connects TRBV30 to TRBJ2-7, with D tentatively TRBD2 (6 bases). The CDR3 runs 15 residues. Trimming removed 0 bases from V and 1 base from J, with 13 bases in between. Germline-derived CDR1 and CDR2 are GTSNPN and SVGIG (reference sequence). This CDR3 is CAWSVGAGASYEQYV. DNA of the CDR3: TGTGCCTGGAGTGTAGGAGCGGGTGCGTCCTACGAGCAGTACGTC.

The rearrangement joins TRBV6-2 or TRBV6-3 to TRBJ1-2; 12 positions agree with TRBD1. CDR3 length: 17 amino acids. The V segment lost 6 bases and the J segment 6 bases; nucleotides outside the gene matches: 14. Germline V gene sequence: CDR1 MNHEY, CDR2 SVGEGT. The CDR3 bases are TGTGCCAGCAGCACCTCCATCCCGGGACAGGGGGCACATGGCTACACCTTC. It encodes CASSTSIPGQGAHGYTF.

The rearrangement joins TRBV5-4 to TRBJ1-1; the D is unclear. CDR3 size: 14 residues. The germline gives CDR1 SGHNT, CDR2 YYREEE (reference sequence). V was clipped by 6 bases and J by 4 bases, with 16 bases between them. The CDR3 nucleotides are TGTGCCAGCACCAGGAGCGGCCCGGGCACTGAAGCTTTCTTT. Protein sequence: CASTRSGPGTEAFF.

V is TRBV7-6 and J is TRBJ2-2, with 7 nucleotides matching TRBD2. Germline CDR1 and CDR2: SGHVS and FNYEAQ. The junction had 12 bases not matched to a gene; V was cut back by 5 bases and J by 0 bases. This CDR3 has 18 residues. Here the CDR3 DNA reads TGTGCCAGCAGCCGTCGGCCAGGGAGGGATACGAACACCGGGGAGCTGTTTTTT. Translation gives CASSRRPGRDTNTGELFF. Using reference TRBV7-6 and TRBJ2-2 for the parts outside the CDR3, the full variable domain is GAGVSQSPRYKVTKRGQDVALRCDPISGHVSLYWYRQALGQGPEFLTYFNYEAQQDKSGLPNDRFSAERPEGSISTLTIQRTEQRDSAMYRCASSRRPGRDTNTGELFFGEGSRLTVL.

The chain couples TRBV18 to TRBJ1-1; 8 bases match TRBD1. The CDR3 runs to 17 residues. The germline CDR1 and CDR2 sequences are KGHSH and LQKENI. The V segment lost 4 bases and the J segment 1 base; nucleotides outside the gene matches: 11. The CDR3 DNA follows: TGTGCCAGCTCACTAAGTAAGACCGGGACAGGGAACACTGAAGCTTTCTTT. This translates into CASSLSKTGTGNTEAFF.